These 31 T cell receptor beta chains came from one sample sequenced in a study of blood T cell repertoires in COVID-19. Sequencing was performed with immunoSEQ multiplex PCR; in TCRdb, only in-frame clones are kept and a portion is missing. The sample includes under 300,000 clones, 85% to 90% of them seen just once. The sample taken for sequencing was peripheral blood. The receptors originated from a woman in her thirties or forties who had recovered from COVID-19.

The rearrangement uses TRBV2 and TRBJ2-5; TRBD2 matches at 8 bases. Germline CDR1 SNHLY, CDR2 FYNNEI. The CDR3 extends over 14 amino acids. With 6 bases clipped from V and 4 bases from J, the junction kept 7 bases outside the gene matches. The chain's CDR3 is CASSASLAGETQYF. The CDR3 bases are TGTGCCAGCAGCGCCTCGCTAGCGGGAGAGACCCAGTACTTC.

The genes are TRBV6-5 and TRBJ2-3, with 7 bases fitting TRBD2. Trimming took 8 bases from V and 8 from J; bases not matched to a gene: 10. The CDR3 has 13 residues. The V gene's germline CDR1 is MNHEY and CDR2 SVGAGI. CDR3 in DNA: TGTGCCAGCGCCAAAAAGACTAGCCCTACGCAGTATTTT. Protein sequence: CASAKKTSPTQYF.

This chain links TRBV5-1 with TRBJ2-1; TRBD2 matches 12 bases. The CDR3 has 17 residues. CDR1 and CDR2 (germline): SGHRS, YFSETQ. The J segment lost 3 bases and the V segment lost 4 bases, leaving 8 bases of the junction unmatched. This CDR3 reads CASSPRLAGVFYNEQFF. CDR3 in DNA: TGCGCCAGCAGCCCCCGACTAGCGGGAGTTTTCTACAATGAGCAGTTCTTC.

The rearrangement uses TRBV6-5 and TRBJ1-2, with D unclear. Germline CDR1 is MNHEY and CDR2 is SVGAGI. The CDR3 is 15 residues long. V dropped 2 bases and J dropped 6 bases, with 16 bases sitting between them. The CDR3 DNA reads TGTGCCAGCAGTTACCTTGGGCCCCCCTCTAATGGCTACACCTTC. Amino acids: CASSYLGPPSNGYTF.

This chain joins TRBV6-5 and TRBJ2-5; D is ambiguous. V was trimmed by 0 bases and J by 2 bases, leaving 7 bases between them. Germline-derived CDR1 and CDR2 are MNHEY and SVGAGI. The CDR3 sequence is 14 residues long. In DNA, the CDR3 is TGTGCCAGCAGTTACTCGGTCCAGCAAGAGACCCAGTACTTC. Encoded protein: CASSYSVQQETQYF.

This chain joins TRBV15 and TRBJ1-5; D possibly corresponds to TRBD1 (6 bases). CDR1 is LNHNV, CDR2 YYDKDF, per germline (reference sequence). This CDR3 contains 16 residues. With 0 bases removed from V and 7 bases from J, the gap between germline ends came to 16 bases. The CDR3 is CATSRDNGLDSQPQHF. The DNA of the CDR3 is TGTGCCACCAGCAGAGATAACGGGCTGGACAGCCAGCCCCAGCATTTT.

This sequence joins TRBV7-2 and TRBJ2-1, with a possible D match to TRBD1 (6 bases). V was cut by 1 base and J by 7 bases, with 11 bases left in between. The CDR3 spans 14 residues. Germline V gene lookup returns CDR1 SGHTA and CDR2 FQGNSA. CDR3 nucleotides: TGTGCCAGCAGCTTAGGGGGGACATGGAATGAGCAGTTCTTC. This gives the protein CASSLGGTWNEQFF. The complete variable domain, with remaining parts taken from reference TRBV7-2 and TRBJ2-1, reads GAGVSQSPSNKVTEKGKDVELRCDPISGHTALYWYRQSLGQGLEFLIYFQGNSAPDKSGLPSDRFSAERTGGSVSTLTIQRTQQEDSAVYLCASSLGGTWNEQFFGPGTRLTVL.

The chain links TRBV28 to TRBJ2-5; D possibly corresponds to TRBD2 (5 bases). The V and J ends lost 6 bases and 2 bases respectively, with 13 bases between them. From germline, CDR1 is MDHEN and CDR2 SYDVKM. The CDR3 loop spans 14 amino acids. As DNA, the CDR3 is TGTGCCAGCAGCTCGGGCGCGGGTCAAGAGACCCAGTACTTC. This translates into CASSSGAGQETQYF. The variable domain in full, with the rest retrieved from reference TRBV28 and TRBJ2-5, is DVKVTQSSRYLVKRTGEKVFLECVQDMDHENMFWYRQDPGLGLRLIYFSYDVKMKEKGDIPEGYSVSREKKERFSLILESASTNQTSMYLCASSSGAGQETQYFGPGTRLLVL.

V gene TRBV6-5 combines with J gene TRBJ2-7; 11 bases agree with TRBD1. CDR3 length equals 14 residues. Germline V gives CDR1 MNHEY, CDR2 SVGAGI. Unmatched junction bases numbered 3, after V lost 6 bases and J lost 2 bases. This chain's CDR3 is CASRGTGGPYEQYF. Here the CDR3 DNA reads TGTGCCAGCAGGGGGACAGGGGGACCCTACGAGCAGTACTTC.

The CDR3 DNA reads TGTGCCAGTAGTATAGATCGGACAGGCTGGTCTGGGGCCAACGTCCTGACTTTC. This gives the protein CASSIDRTGWSGANVLTF. V and J are TRBV19 and TRBJ2-6; 7 bases match TRBD1. V gave up 0 bases and J gave up 1 base; unmatched junction bases: 6. This CDR3 has 18 amino acids. The germline V gene has CDR1 LNHDA and CDR2 SQIVND (reference sequence).

The chain is built from TRBV30 and TRBJ1-4, with 12 bases that match TRBD1. The CDR3 totals 15 residues. Germline V gene sequence: CDR1 GTSNPN, CDR2 SVGIG (reference sequence). The ends lost 1 base at V and 10 bases at J; junction bases unmatched: 7. The CDR3, as DNA: TGTGCCTGGAGTGGGGCGGGACAGGGGGCCGGAAAACTGTTTTTT. Amino acid sequence: CAWSGAGQGAGKLFF.

This chain links TRBV19 with TRBJ1-2; D possibly corresponds to TRBD1 (5 bases). The length of the CDR3 is 15 residues. The germline gives CDR1 LNHDA, CDR2 SQIVND (reference sequence). V gave up 6 bases and J gave up 2 bases, with 16 bases separating them. CDR3 coding DNA: TGTGCCAGTAGCCCGGAGGGGATCCCGAACTATGGCTACACCTTC. The encoded protein is CASSPEGIPNYGYTF. The full variable domain, rest sourced from reference TRBV19 and TRBJ1-2, is DGGITQSPKYLFRKEGQNVTLSCEQNLNHDAMYWYRQDPGQGLRLIYYSQIVNDFQKGDIAEGYSVSREKKESFPLTVTSAQKNPTAFYLCASSPEGIPNYGYTFGSGTRLTVV.

J is TRBJ1-2 and V is TRBV27, with 8 bases lining up with TRBD1. The junction had 18 bases not matched to a gene; V was cut back by 5 bases and J by 7 bases. Germline CDR1 reads MNHEY; CDR2 reads SMNVEV (reference sequence). The CDR3 consists of 17 residues. CDR3 sequence reads: CASSPTTGALLIRGYTF. The CDR3 bases are TGTGCCAGCAGTCCAACGACAGGGGCCCTTCTGATTCGTGGCTACACCTTC.

This chain joins TRBV11-2 and TRBJ2-5; D possibly corresponds to TRBD2 (6 bases). V dropped 5 bases and J dropped 9 bases, with 13 bases sitting between them. The CDR3 totals 12 residues. The V gene's germline CDR1 is SGHAT and CDR2 FQNNGV. This CDR3 reads CASSPLGEAQYF. As DNA, the CDR3 is TGTGCCAGCAGCCCTCTTGGGGAGGCCCAGTACTTC. Based on the CDR3 plus reference TRBV11-2 and TRBJ2-5, the full variable domain is EAGVAQSPRYKIIEKRQSVAFWCNPISGHATLYWYQQILGQGPKLLIQFQNNGVVDDSQLPKDRFSAERLKGVDSTLKIQPAKLEDSAVYLCASSPLGEAQYFGPGTRLLVL.

The rearrangement links TRBV5-8 to TRBJ2-2; possible D gene TRBD2, 6 bases. The CDR3 length is 11 residues. CDR1 is SGHTS and CDR2 is YDEGEE in the germline V gene. With 10 bases removed from V and 5 bases from J, the gap between germline ends came to 9 bases. This CDR3 reads CALGGTGELFF. The CDR3 nucleotides are TGTGCCCTGGGGGGTACCGGGGAGCTGTTTTTT.

The chain employs TRBV5-3 and TRBJ1-2; 11 bases are a match to TRBD1. TRBV5-3 is recorded as an ORF, its role being uncertain. With V trimmed by 4 bases and J by 7 bases, 9 bases remained unmatched. CDR3 length: 15 amino acids. The chain's CDR3 is CARSPRTGGLGGYTF. The CDR3 region has the DNA TGTGCCAGAAGCCCCCGGACAGGGGGCTTGGGTGGCTACACCTTC.

The rearrangement links TRBV9 to TRBJ2-1; the match to TRBD2 covers 10 bases. The CDR3 is 17 amino acids. Germline CDR1 is SGDLS and CDR2 is YYNGEE. Losses at the gene ends were 4 bases for V and 1 base for J; bases not matched to a gene: 8. As DNA, the CDR3 is TGTGCCAGCAGCCCCCCGGCTAGCGGGAGTTCCTACAATGAGCAGTTCTTC. It yields the protein CASSPPASGSSYNEQFF.

The genes are TRBV19 and TRBJ2-2, with D possibly being TRBD1 (6 bases). Germline CDR1 reads LNHDA; CDR2 reads SQIVND (reference sequence). Trimming shortened V by 6 bases and J by 2 bases, and 13 bases separated the two germline ends. The CDR3 consists of 15 residues. In DNA, the CDR3 is TGTGCCAGTAGGGGGCCAGGGGTCAACACCGGGGAGCTGTTTTTT. Encoded protein: CASRGPGVNTGELFF.

The V gene is TRBV5-8, the J gene TRBJ2-1, with 8 positions matching TRBD2. The germline CDR1 and CDR2 sequences are SGHTS and YDEGEE. The V and J ends lost 5 bases and 1 base, in that order; junction bases with no gene match: 11. This CDR3 region has 17 residues. CDR3 DNA: TGTGCCAGCAGACGGGGGGGCGGGAGTTCTTCCTACAATGAGCAGTTCTTC. Translated, it gives CASRRGGGSSSYNEQFF.

This chain links TRBV7-2 with TRBJ1-3, with D hard to call. This CDR3 has 16 amino acids. The germline gives CDR1 SGHTA, CDR2 FQGNSA. The V and J ends lost 6 bases and 2 bases respectively, with 17 bases between them. The CDR3 loop reads CASRDPGAGPGNTIYF. CDR3 bases: TGTGCCAGCAGAGACCCGGGAGCTGGCCCTGGAAACACCATATATTTT. The variable domain in full, completed from reference TRBV7-2 and TRBJ1-3, reads GAGVSQSPSNKVTEKGKDVELRCDPISGHTALYWYRQSLGQGLEFLIYFQGNSAPDKSGLPSDRFSAERTGGSVSTLTIQRTQQEDSAVYLCASRDPGAGPGNTIYFGEGSWLTVV.

The CDR3 region has the DNA TGTGCCAGCAGCCCGGGGACCTACAATGAGCAGTTCTTC. Translation gives CASSPGTYNEQFF. The chain uses TRBV27 and TRBJ2-1; weak D call: TRBD2 (5 bases). The germline gives CDR1 MNHEY, CDR2 SMNVEV (reference sequence). CDR3 length: 13 amino acids. V was cut by 6 bases and J by 2 bases, with 8 bases left in between.

The chain uses TRBV11-3 and TRBJ2-3; D may be TRBD2 (7 bases). The CDR3 spans 12 residues. Per germline, CDR1 SGHNT and CDR2 YENEEA. The V gene lost 5 bases and the J gene lost 6 bases, with 9 bases spanning the gap. The CDR3 loop reads CASSRGADTQYF. DNA for the CDR3: TGTGCCAGCAGCCGGGGGGCGGATACGCAGTATTTT.

CDR3 amino acids: CASQLDRAGNTIYF. In DNA form, the CDR3 reads TGTGCCAGCCAGCTTGACAGGGCTGGAAACACCATATATTTT. The chain combines TRBV2 with TRBJ1-3; TRBD1 matches 7 bases. CDR3 length equals 14 residues. V gave up 8 bases and J gave up 2 bases; unmatched junction bases: 6. Germline lookup yields CDR1 SNHLY and CDR2 FYNNEI.

This clone was found a few times. V is TRBV20-1 and J is TRBJ1-1; no definite D call. The CDR3 runs to 10 residues. Germline V gene lookup returns CDR1 DFQATT and CDR2 SNEGSKA (reference sequence). V lost 6 bases to trimming and J lost 8 bases, with 10 bases between them. The CDR3 sequence: CSAKLVEAFF. DNA for the CDR3: TGCAGTGCAAAGCTGGTGGAAGCTTTCTTT.

The chain uses TRBV11-2 and TRBJ2-2; D gene unclear. V lost 5 bases and J lost 6, with 19 bases in between. The V gene's germline CDR1 is SGHAT and CDR2 FQNNGV. This CDR3 is built from 16 residues. In nucleotides, the CDR3 is TGTGCCAGCAGCCCGAGTCGGCAGGCTGCGCCCGGGGAGCTGTTTTTT. Residues: CASSPSRQAAPGELFF.

In nucleotides, the CDR3 is TGTGCCTGGGGTCCGGGACAGCCCCGCGGGGGCTACACCTTC. This sequence encodes CAWGPGQPRGGYTF. The chain uses TRBV30 and TRBJ1-2, with TRBD1 identical over 7 bases. The length of the CDR3 is 14 residues. V dropped 5 bases and J dropped 8; count of bases not matched to a gene: 14. Germline loops: CDR1 GTSNPN, CDR2 SVGIG (reference sequence).

This clone showed up just once. Other DNA sequences in the same sample also yield this CDR3. The chain joins TRBV19 to TRBJ1-5, with D tentatively TRBD1 (5 bases). Germline V gives CDR1 LNHDA, CDR2 SQIVND (reference sequence). Deletions cut 7 bases from V and 5 bases from J, with 15 bases between. The CDR3 runs 14 residues. The CDR3, as DNA: TGTGCCAGTACCCCAGACAGTTCCTATCAGCCCCAGCATTTT. Its translation is CASTPDSSYQPQHF.

This clone was counted once. This chain joins TRBV6-5 and TRBJ2-7, with D possibly matching TRBD2 (7 bases). Trimming took off 2 bases at V and 2 bases at J, with 13 bases between the two ends. Germline values: CDR1 MNHEY, CDR2 SVGAGI. The CDR3 extends over 15 amino acids. CDR3 in DNA: TGTGCCAGCAGTTACGGCGGGGAGGGGGCCTACGAGCAGTACTTC. It yields the protein CASSYGGEGAYEQYF.

The chain combines TRBV10-3 with TRBJ2-1; 10 nucleotides line up with TRBD2. Germline assignment: CDR1 ENHRY and CDR2 SYGVKD. This CDR3 region has 15 residues. The V gene end was trimmed by 3 bases and the J gene end by 7 bases; junction bases not matched to a gene: 6. The CDR3 protein is CAISEEREGRNEQFF. Written as DNA, the CDR3 is TGTGCCATCAGTGAAGAGCGGGAGGGCCGGAATGAGCAGTTCTTC.

The chain has TRBV5-8 and TRBJ2-7; D might be TRBD1 (6 bases). V lost 4 bases and J 7 bases, leaving 15 bases between the germline ends. This CDR3 region has 13 residues. Germline-derived CDR1 and CDR2 are SGHTS and YDEGEE. The CDR3 region is CASSIKTGWEQYF. The CDR3, as DNA: TGTGCCAGCAGCATAAAGACAGGATGGGAGCAGTACTTC.

The chain is built from TRBV25-1 and TRBJ2-1; D is uncertain. Germline V gene data show CDR1 as MGHDK and CDR2 as SYGVNS. Deletions cut 4 bases from V and 0 bases from J, with 10 bases between. The CDR3 sequence is 15 residues long. DNA for the CDR3: TGTGCCAGCAGTGGTTGGGCCACCTCCTACAATGAGCAGTTCTTC. Protein: CASSGWATSYNEQFF.